These 19 T cell receptor beta chains came from one sample sequenced in a study of response to subunit inactivated influenza vaccine. Each CDR3 protein gets one entry after TCRdb re-called the RT-PCR reads with MiXCR. The data show 650,000 to 800,000 distinct CDR3 sequences, approximately 18% seen once. Sample: PBMCs from blood, taken 5 to 6 days after vaccination. These receptors were taken from a middle-aged man who received an inactivated influenza vaccine.

This clonotype was picked up a small number of times. The chain is built from TRBV29-1 and TRBJ2-5, with D perhaps matching TRBD2 (5 bases). The germline V gene encodes CDR1 SQVTM and CDR2 ANQGSEA. Trimming removed 4 bases at V and 4 bases at J, with 10 bases between. The CDR3 covers 12 residues. CDR3 sequence: CSVVSGGETQYF. In DNA, the CDR3 is TGCAGCGTTGTCTCAGGAGGAGAGACCCAGTACTTC.

This clonotype was seen a handful of times. This chain links TRBV5-1 with TRBJ1-1; perhaps TRBD1 as D (5 bases). V shed 5 bases and J shed 1 base, with 18 bases lying between them. Germline V gives CDR1 SGHRS, CDR2 YFSETQ. This CDR3 contains 16 residues. CDR3 sequence (DNA): TGCGCCAGCAGTTTATTCAGGGCGGGCGGGAACACTGAAGCTTTCTTT. Translation: CASSLFRAGGNTEAFF.

This clonotype was recorded at least ten times. This CDR3 is CASRSPTGREQYF. CDR3 nucleotides: TGTGCCAGCAGGTCCCCGACAGGGCGCGAGCAGTACTTC. The chain couples TRBV12-3 or TRBV12-4 to TRBJ2-7; 7 nucleotides match TRBD1. The CDR3 contains 13 residues. With V trimmed by 6 bases and J by 6 bases, 8 bases remained unmatched.

V and J are TRBV7-8 and TRBJ2-3, with D perhaps matching TRBD2 (5 bases). This CDR3 has 14 residues. V shed 6 bases and J shed 10 bases, with 20 bases lying between them. Germline CDR1 reads SGHVS; CDR2 reads FQNEAQ. The DNA of the CDR3 is TGTGCCAGCAGTTCCCTACTCGGAACCGGGGCGCAGTATTTT. Residues: CASSSLLGTGAQYF.

The rearrangement links TRBV29-1 to TRBJ2-7; D is undetermined. CDR1 SQVTM and CDR2 ANQGSEA come from the germline V gene. Between the trimmed V and J ends, which lost 5 bases and 4 bases, there was a span of 12 bases. The CDR3 spans 12 residues. The CDR3 region has the DNA TGCAGCGTTTCCGATGGACGGTACGAGCAGTACTTC. Residues: CSVSDGRYEQYF.

Written as DNA, the CDR3 is TGTGCCAGCTTCTGGGGCACTGAAGCTTTCTTT. Translated: CASFWGTEAFF. This chain joins TRBV19 and TRBJ1-1; D is ambiguous. Trimming left V 9 bases short and J 4 bases short, with 9 bases between. Germline V CDR1 and CDR2: LNHDA, SQIVND (reference sequence). The CDR3 extends over 11 amino acids.

The chain joins TRBV25-1 to TRBJ2-2, with 9 nucleotides matching TRBD1. Germline CDR1 reads MGHDK; CDR2 reads SYGVNS. Trimming at V came to 6 bases and at J to 3 bases, leaving 8 bases not matched to a gene. This CDR3 is built from 16 residues. The CDR3: CASRHSGTGYTGELFF. CDR3 coding DNA: TGTGCCAGCAGACACTCCGGGACAGGGTACACCGGGGAGCTGTTTTTT.

This clonotype showed up many times. The chain is built from TRBV2 and TRBJ2-1, with a tentative D call TRBD1 (6 bases). The germline gives CDR1 SNHLY, CDR2 FYNNEI. Trimming stripped 7 bases from V and 2 bases from J, with 9 bases between. The CDR3 spans 13 residues. The CDR3 here is CASNREPYNEQFF. The DNA for the CDR3 is TGTGCCAGCAACAGGGAACCCTACAATGAGCAGTTCTTC. The variable domain in full, completed from reference TRBV2 and TRBJ2-1, reads EPEVTQTPSHQVTQMGQEVILRCVPISNHLYFYWYRQILGQKVEFLVSFYNNEISEKSEIFDDQFSVERPDGSNFTLKIRSTKLEDSAMYFCASNREPYNEQFFGPGTRLTVL.

This clonotype occurred many times. J is TRBJ2-7 and V is TRBV20-1; D perhaps matches TRBD2 (7 bases). Germline V CDR1 and CDR2: DFQATT, SNEGSKA (reference sequence). The CDR3 totals 17 residues. V was cut by 4 bases and J by 4 bases, with 26 bases left in between. CDR3 nucleotide sequence: TGCAGTGCTAAGAGTTTGTCCGGGGGGCGCGTGGGTTACGAGCAGTACTTC. The encoded protein is CSAKSLSGGRVGYEQYF.

J is TRBJ1-1 and V is TRBV4-2, with D possibly being TRBD1 (5 bases). The V and J ends lost 0 bases and 7 bases respectively, with 6 bases between them. CDR1 is LGHNA and CDR2 is YNFKEQ in the germline V gene. CDR3 size: 12 residues. CDR3 in amino acids: CASSQDGGEAFF. CDR3 coding DNA: TGTGCCAGCAGCCAAGATGGGGGTGAAGCTTTCTTT.

This clonotype was seen repeatedly, ten times or more. This chain connects TRBV5-1 to TRBJ2-7; D perhaps matches TRBD1 (6 bases). This CDR3 has 13 amino acids. Trimming stripped 1 base from V and 3 bases from J, with 8 bases between. CDR1 SGHRS and CDR2 YFSETQ come from the germline V gene. For the CDR3, the DNA is TGCGCCAGCAGCTTGACAGGGAACTACGAGCAGTACTTC. This sequence encodes CASSLTGNYEQYF.

The J gene is TRBJ1-2, the V gene TRBV28; D possibly corresponds to TRBD1 (6 bases). Trimming left V 7 bases short and J 3 bases short, with 12 bases between. The germline CDR1 and CDR2 sequences are MDHEN and SYDVKM. CDR3 length: 13 residues. The CDR3 DNA sequence: TGTGCCAGCACCTTACAGGGTGACTATGGCTACACCTTC. Encoded protein: CASTLQGDYGYTF.

About this clonotype itself: A much larger clone is a single base away; this may be a read error. The gene calls are TRBV20-1 and TRBJ2-5; D possibly corresponds to TRBD2 (5 bases). The CDR3 covers 16 residues. The V gene's germline CDR1 is DFQATT and CDR2 SNEGSKA (reference sequence). CDR3 protein: CSARAASSRSKETRYF. Here the CDR3 DNA reads TGCAGTGCTAGAGCAGCTAGCTCTCGGTCTAAAGAGACCCGGTACTTC.

V and J are TRBV15 and TRBJ2-3, with 9 bases identical to TRBD2. V lost 0 bases to trimming and J lost 4 bases; unmatched junction nucleotides: 2. In germline, CDR1 is LNHNV, CDR2 YYDKDF (reference sequence). This CDR3 has 15 amino acids. CDR3 DNA sequence: TGTGCCACCAGCAGAGATGCGGGGGGGGCAGATACGCAGTATTTT. This sequence encodes CATSRDAGGADTQYF.

Only a few counts were recorded for this clonotype. The chain links TRBV10-3 to TRBJ2-2; possible D gene TRBD2, 6 bases. The CDR3 extends over 15 amino acids. CDR1 is ENHRY, CDR2 SYGVKD, per germline. The V gene lost 3 bases and the J gene lost 5 bases, with 13 bases spanning the gap. The CDR3 DNA sequence: TGTGCCATCAGTGATGGTAGCGGAAGAACCGGGGAGCTGTTTTTT. Protein product: CAISDGSGRTGELFF.

This clonotype was detected a few times. Here the CDR3 reads CSVLRDTQYF. The CDR3 nucleotides read TGCAGCGTCCTAAGAGATACGCAGTATTTT. J is TRBJ2-3 and V is TRBV29-1, with D uncertain. The CDR3 totals 10 residues. CDR1 and CDR2 from the germline V gene are SQVTM and ANQGSEA. V was pared by 6 bases and J by 5 bases, with 6 bases between.

V usage is TRBV15 and J usage is TRBJ1-1; tentative D call: TRBD1 (5 bases). Germline assignment: CDR1 LNHNV and CDR2 YYDKDF (reference sequence). V was trimmed by 6 bases and J by 1 base, leaving 12 bases between them. The CDR3 spans 14 residues. CDR3 protein: CATSTGTENTEAFF. In nucleotides, the CDR3 is TGTGCCACCAGTACTGGGACGGAGAACACTGAAGCTTTCTTT. Drawing the rest from reference TRBV15 and TRBJ1-1, the complete variable domain is DAMVIQNPRYQVTQFGKPVTLSCSQTLNHNVMYWYQQKSSQAPKLLFHYYDKDFNNEADTPDNFQSRRPNTSFCFLDIRSPGLGDTAMYLCATSTGTENTEAFFGQGTRLTVV.

This clonotype has only a few counts. V and J are TRBV10-3 and TRBJ2-3, with 10 bases lining up with TRBD2. V lost 11 bases, J lost 5 bases, and 13 bases stayed unmatched. The CDR3 length is 15 residues. Per germline, CDR1 ENHRY and CDR2 SYGVKD. CDR3 residues: CAYKPSGGAGDTQYF. CDR3 coding DNA: TGTGCCTATAAGCCCAGCGGGGGGGCCGGAGATACGCAGTATTTT.

In this sample, this clonotype turned up many times. The gene calls are TRBV12-3 or TRBV12-4 and TRBJ1-5; D gene uncertain. V was pared by 3 bases and J by 2 bases, with 5 bases between. The CDR3 runs to 13 residues. The CDR3 reads CASSFFGNQPQHF. CDR3 nucleotide sequence: TGTGCCAGCAGTTTTTTTGGCAATCAGCCCCAGCATTTT.